The 2 T cell receptor beta chains given below trace back to one sample, sequenced in a study of T cell changes during pregnancy in multiple sclerosis. Repertoires were generated with immunoSEQ multiplex PCR, while TCRdb's copy carries only in-frame clones and drops some. The data show about 42,000 clones, with less than 90% seen just once and under 1.5% held by the top ten. The starting material was CD4+ T cells from peripheral blood mononuclear cells, obtained in the second trimester of pregnancy. These receptors originate from a female donor with multiple sclerosis, enrolled in a pregnancy study.

The chain uses TRBV7-9 and TRBJ2-1; possibly TRBD2 for D (6 bases). Germline V gene data show CDR1 as SEHNR and CDR2 as FQNEAQ (reference sequence). V gave up 1 base and J gave up 0 bases, with 13 bases separating them. CDR3 length equals 17 residues. The DNA of the CDR3 is TGTGCCAGCAGCTTAGGGGGTAGCGGCCACTCCTACAATGAGCAGTTCTTC. This sequence encodes CASSLGGSGHSYNEQFF.

V and J are TRBV4-1 and TRBJ1-2, with D unclear. Between the trimmed V and J ends, which lost 4 bases and 2 bases, there was a span of 14 bases. This CDR3 is 15 amino acids long. The germline V gene has CDR1 MGHRA and CDR2 YSYEKL. CDR3 sequence reads: CASSPPETINYGYTF. The CDR3 coding sequence is TGCGCCAGCAGCCCGCCCGAGACAATAAACTATGGCTACACCTTC.